Listed below are T cell receptor beta chains from one sample, sequenced in a study of blood T cell repertoires in COVID-19. Profiling relied on immunoSEQ multiplex PCR, and the TCRdb table lists in-frame clones only, not all of them. In the table there are about 220,000 clones, 86% of which are singletons. The sample comprised PBMCs or T cells enriched from blood (not recorded which). The origin of the receptors is a woman aged 40 to 50 with acute COVID-19. CDR3s include the opening cysteine and the closing phenylalanine or tryptophan. Fields, in order: CDR3 DNA, CDR3 protein, clone size, D gene, J gene, V gene. A D gene is named only where the DNA matches it firmly. The size field is filled for only some rows; it gives once, few, many or a size class.

CDR3 DNA: TGTGCCAGCAGCCAAGGGACAGGGAGCAATCAGCCCCAGCATTTT; CDR3 protein: CASSQGTGSNQPQHF; clone size: .; D gene: TRBD1; J gene: TRBJ1-5; V gene: TRBV4-2
CDR3 DNA: TGTGCCAGCTCGTTGGACAGGGCAAATAATTCACCCCTCCACTTT; CDR3 protein: CASSLDRANNSPLHF; clone size: .; D gene: TRBD1; J gene: TRBJ1-6; V gene: TRBV18
CDR3 DNA: TGTGCCAGCAGCCACTCCCTCGCCGGGGAGCTGTTTTTT; CDR3 protein: CASSHSLAGELFF; clone size: .; D gene: .; J gene: TRBJ2-2; V gene: TRBV6-5
CDR3 DNA: TGTGCCAGCAGTTACTCTGGGACAGACAATCAGCCCCAGCATTTT; CDR3 protein: CASSYSGTDNQPQHF; clone size: once; D gene: TRBD1; J gene: TRBJ1-5; V gene: TRBV6-2/TRBV6-3
CDR3 DNA: TGTGCCAGCAGCTTCGGCGGGGGGGCTGGGACAGATACGCAGTATTTT; CDR3 protein: CASSFGGGAGTDTQYF; clone size: .; D gene: TRBD2; J gene: TRBJ2-3; V gene: TRBV7-2
CDR3 DNA: TGTGCCAGCAGCCGACAAAAACAGGGGGCGGATGGCTACACCTTC; CDR3 protein: CASSRQKQGADGYTF; clone size: .; D gene: TRBD1; J gene: TRBJ1-2; V gene: TRBV4-2
CDR3 DNA: TGCGCCAGCAGCCCAAGGACAGGAAATACAGATACGCAGTATTTT; CDR3 protein: CASSPRTGNTDTQYF; clone size: .; D gene: TRBD1; J gene: TRBJ2-3; V gene: TRBV5-1
CDR3 DNA: TGCGCCAGCAGTAGAGGACTAGCGGGGGAAGGAGATACGCAGTATTTT; CDR3 protein: CASSRGLAGEGDTQYF; clone size: .; D gene: TRBD2; J gene: TRBJ2-3; V gene: TRBV5-1
CDR3 DNA: TGTGCCAGCAGCTTAGCATCGGGGGGCGGTTCACCCCTCCACTTT; CDR3 protein: CASSLASGGGSPLHF; clone size: once; D gene: .; J gene: TRBJ1-6; V gene: TRBV7-2
CDR3 DNA: TGTGCCAGCAGTTACTCGGGACAGGGGACACCCCTCCACTTT; CDR3 protein: CASSYSGQGTPLHF; clone size: .; D gene: TRBD1; J gene: TRBJ1-6; V gene: TRBV6-5
CDR3 DNA: TGTGCCAGCAGCTTAGGGAAAACAGGGGGCGTGTTTATCACTGAAGCTTTCTTT; CDR3 protein: CASSLGKTGGVFITEAFF; clone size: .; D gene: TRBD1; J gene: TRBJ1-1; V gene: TRBV7-2
CDR3 DNA: TGTGCCACCAGCCCCCGGGGGGGGCGGGACGGGGCTGAAGCTTTCTTT; CDR3 protein: CATSPRGGRDGAEAFF; clone size: .; D gene: .; J gene: TRBJ1-1; V gene: TRBV15
CDR3 DNA: TGTGCCAGCAGCATTCCCGACAGACCTAACTATGGCTACACCTTC; CDR3 protein: CASSIPDRPNYGYTF; clone size: .; D gene: .; J gene: TRBJ1-2; V gene: TRBV5-4
CDR3 DNA: TGTGCCATCAGTAAGACAGATCCGGCTTTACGGTCCACTGAAGCTTTCTTT; CDR3 protein: CAISKTDPALRSTEAFF; clone size: .; D gene: .; J gene: TRBJ1-1; V gene: TRBV10-3
CDR3 DNA: TGTGCCATCAGACCGGGACAGGGGGCATCGGGTGAGCAGTTCTTC; CDR3 protein: CAIRPGQGASGEQFF; clone size: once; D gene: TRBD1; J gene: TRBJ2-1; V gene: TRBV10-3
CDR3 DNA: TGCGCCAGCAGCTTAGTGGGAGGGCATGAGCAGTTCTTC; CDR3 protein: CASSLVGGHEQFF; clone size: .; D gene: TRBD2; J gene: TRBJ2-1; V gene: TRBV5-1
CDR3 DNA: TGTGCCAGTAGTATAAGGGGGACTACTAACCAAGAGACCCAGTACTTC; CDR3 protein: CASSIRGTTNQETQYF; clone size: .; D gene: .; J gene: TRBJ2-5; V gene: TRBV19
CDR3 DNA: TGTGCCAGCAGCTTATGGCAGGGTGGGAACTATGGCTACACCTTC; CDR3 protein: CASSLWQGGNYGYTF; clone size: .; D gene: .; J gene: TRBJ1-2; V gene: TRBV7-9
CDR3 DNA: TGCGCCAGCAGCTCTGATGAAGGGGATTACGGCTACACCTTC; CDR3 protein: CASSSDEGDYGYTF; clone size: .; D gene: .; J gene: TRBJ1-2; V gene: TRBV5-1
CDR3 DNA: TGTGCCAGTAGTCGGACAGAGGGACGGGCCGGGGAGCTGTTTTTT; CDR3 protein: CASSRTEGRAGELFF; clone size: .; D gene: .; J gene: TRBJ2-2; V gene: TRBV19
CDR3 DNA: TGTGCCAGCACGGTGACAGGGGACACTGAAGCTTTCTTT; CDR3 protein: CASTVTGDTEAFF; clone size: .; D gene: TRBD1; J gene: TRBJ1-1; V gene: TRBV6-5
CDR3 DNA: TGTGCCAGCAGCCCCGGGACACCGGCGAACACTGAAGCTTTCTTT; CDR3 protein: CASSPGTPANTEAFF; clone size: .; D gene: .; J gene: TRBJ1-1; V gene: TRBV13
CDR3 DNA: TGTGCCAGCAGTACCTTCCGACAGGGGGCGGGGGGCTACACCTTC; CDR3 protein: CASSTFRQGAGGYTF; clone size: .; D gene: TRBD1; J gene: TRBJ1-2; V gene: TRBV27
CDR3 DNA: TGTGCCAGCCAACCCGGCAGCGGGGGGGCAGGGCAAGAGACCCAGTACTTC; CDR3 protein: CASQPGSGGAGQETQYF; clone size: .; D gene: TRBD2; J gene: TRBJ2-5; V gene: TRBV7-2
CDR3 DNA: TGTGCCAGCAGTTACTCGGGCCCCTCCGGCAATCAGCCCCAGCATTTT; CDR3 protein: CASSYSGPSGNQPQHF; clone size: .; D gene: .; J gene: TRBJ1-5; V gene: TRBV6-5
CDR3 DNA: TGTGCCACCAGCGACAGTGATGAAAAACTGTTTTTT; CDR3 protein: CATSDSDEKLFF; clone size: .; D gene: .; J gene: TRBJ1-4; V gene: TRBV24-1
CDR3 DNA: TGCGCCAGCAGCTTGTTCCAGTCCTACGAGCAGTACTTC; CDR3 protein: CASSLFQSYEQYF; clone size: .; D gene: .; J gene: TRBJ2-7; V gene: TRBV5-1
CDR3 DNA: TGTGCCAGCAAGATGGGGACAGGGATACGCACCGGGGAGCTGTTTTTT; CDR3 protein: CASKMGTGIRTGELFF; clone size: .; D gene: TRBD1; J gene: TRBJ2-2; V gene: TRBV2
CDR3 DNA: TGTGCCAGCACCAACGCCCCCCTAGCGGGGGAGGCTAATGAGCAGTTCTTC; CDR3 protein: CASTNAPLAGEANEQFF; clone size: .; D gene: TRBD2; J gene: TRBJ2-1; V gene: TRBV2
CDR3 DNA: TGTGCCAGCAGTTCGAACAAACTCCGGGACAGGGGGCCCAGTGGCTACACCTTC; CDR3 protein: CASSSNKLRDRGPSGYTF; clone size: once; D gene: TRBD1; J gene: TRBJ1-2; V gene: TRBV27
CDR3 DNA: TGCAGCGGCCAGCAGAGGGGGAGCTACAATGAGCAGTTCTTC; CDR3 protein: CSGQQRGSYNEQFF; clone size: few; D gene: .; J gene: TRBJ2-1; V gene: TRBV29-1
CDR3 DNA: TGCGCCAGCAGCTTGGACGGACTAGCGGGGGCCGGCACAGATACGCAGTATTTT; CDR3 protein: CASSLDGLAGAGTDTQYF; clone size: .; D gene: TRBD2; J gene: TRBJ2-3; V gene: TRBV5-1
CDR3 DNA: TGCAGCGTTGAAGGGCTAGGGGCGCTGGGCTACACCTTC; CDR3 protein: CSVEGLGALGYTF; clone size: .; D gene: .; J gene: TRBJ1-2; V gene: TRBV29-1
CDR3 DNA: TGTGCCAGCAGCGCCCCGACAGGGAATTCACCCCTCCACTTT; CDR3 protein: CASSAPTGNSPLHF; clone size: .; D gene: TRBD1; J gene: TRBJ1-6; V gene: TRBV7-9
CDR3 DNA: TGTGCCAGTAACCCCCTCTGGCAGGGCGGCTATGGCTACACCTTC; CDR3 protein: CASNPLWQGGYGYTF; clone size: .; D gene: .; J gene: TRBJ1-2; V gene: TRBV19
CDR3 DNA: TGCGCCAGCAGCCGAGGACTAGCGGGGGGTTCGAGCTCCTACGAGCAGTACTTC; CDR3 protein: CASSRGLAGGSSSYEQYF; clone size: .; D gene: TRBD2; J gene: TRBJ2-7; V gene: TRBV4-3
CDR3 DNA: TGTGCCAGCAGCTTGGAACAGCTCACAGATACGCAGTATTTT; CDR3 protein: CASSLEQLTDTQYF; clone size: .; D gene: .; J gene: TRBJ2-3; V gene: TRBV5-5
CDR3 DNA: TGCGCCAGCAGAGGGGCCCAACCTAATTCACCCCTCCACTTT; CDR3 protein: CASRGAQPNSPLHF; clone size: .; D gene: .; J gene: TRBJ1-6; V gene: TRBV10-2
CDR3 DNA: TGCGCCAGCAGCTTGGAGGGACACGGCCCATCACCCCTCCACTTT; CDR3 protein: CASSLEGHGPSPLHF; clone size: .; D gene: .; J gene: TRBJ1-6; V gene: TRBV5-1
CDR3 DNA: TGTGCCAGCAGCTTAGGGGGACTAACTAACTATGGCTACACCTTC; CDR3 protein: CASSLGGLTNYGYTF; clone size: .; D gene: .; J gene: TRBJ1-2; V gene: TRBV7-2
CDR3 DNA: TGTGCCAGCAGTGATGCCGGTAACACTGAAGCTTTCTTT; CDR3 protein: CASSDAGNTEAFF; clone size: .; D gene: .; J gene: TRBJ1-1; V gene: TRBV6-6